Listed below are T cell receptor beta chains from one sample, sequenced in a study of T cell repertoires in cytomegalovirus infection. No antigen is known for these receptors. From the reads, TCRdb called clonotypes with MiXCR, one entry per CDR3 protein. The sample includes about half a million distinct CDR3 sequences, roughly 46% of them seen just once. Sequencing was performed on cultured PBMCs, taken from culture after CMV antigen stimulation. All receptors derive from a human donor in good health (CMV status not recorded). Some clones in this sample may be carry-over from other donors' samples. Each CDR3 is given with its conserved first and last residue. The order of the fields is J gene, V gene, clone size, D gene, CDR3 DNA, CDR3 protein. A D gene is named only where the DNA matches it firmly. Clone size is shown for a subset of rows, as once, few, many or a class of expanded clone.

J: TRBJ1-6
V: TRBV6-1
size: NA
D: NA
DNA: TGTGCCAGCAGTGAAGCAACATCCTCGTATAATTCACCCCTCCACTTT
CDR3: CASSEATSSYNSPLHF

J: TRBJ2-1
V: TRBV19
size: NA
D: NA
DNA: TGTGCCAGTAGTCCCGCAGGTTTTGAGCAGTTCTTC
CDR3: CASSPAGFEQFF

J: TRBJ2-5
V: TRBV7-2
size: NA
D: NA
DNA: TGTGCCAGCCACGGAACCCAGTACTTC
CDR3: CASHGTQYF

J: TRBJ1-2
V: TRBV7-2
size: NA
D: NA
DNA: TGTGCCAGCAGCGATACGGAGGGGTATGGCTACACCTTC
CDR3: CASSDTEGYGYTF

J: TRBJ2-1
V: TRBV6-6
size: NA
D: NA
DNA: TGTGCCAGCAGTTACTCGTGGGGCGGGCCGAGCAATGAGCAGTTCTTC
CDR3: CASSYSWGGPSNEQFF

J: TRBJ2-5
V: TRBV7-2
size: few
D: NA
DNA: TGTGCCAGCAGCTTAGTCGCTTCTCCAGAGACCCAGTACTTC
CDR3: CASSLVASPETQYF

J: TRBJ1-1
V: TRBV7-2
size: few
D: NA
DNA: TGTGCCAGCAGCTTCGCACCGAACACTGAAGCTTTCTTT
CDR3: CASSFAPNTEAFF

J: TRBJ2-1
V: TRBV12-3/TRBV12-4
size: few
D: NA
DNA: TGTGCCAGCAGTTTAGGAGAAGCCAATGAGCAGTTCTTC
CDR3: CASSLGEANEQFF

J: TRBJ2-3
V: TRBV12-3/TRBV12-4
size: NA
D: TRBD1
DNA: TGTGCCAGCAGTTCGGCCTCACAGGGGATTTCGCAGTATTTT
CDR3: CASSSASQGISQYF

J: TRBJ2-2
V: TRBV5-1
size: few
D: NA
DNA: TGCGCCAGCAGCTTGGTGGTCACTAGCTACACCGGGGAGCTGTTTTTT
CDR3: CASSLVVTSYTGELFF

J: TRBJ2-1
V: TRBV30
size: NA
D: TRBD2
DNA: TGTGCCTGGAGTAGGCCCCGGACTAGCGGGAGAGGGGGATACAATGAGCAGTTCTTC
CDR3: CAWSRPRTSGRGGYNEQFF

J: TRBJ1-1
V: TRBV6-2/TRBV6-3
size: few
D: NA
DNA: TGTGCCATAACCCTGGGGAACACTGAAGCTTTCTTT
CDR3: CAITLGNTEAFF

J: TRBJ2-3
V: TRBV11-2
size: NA
D: NA
DNA: TGTGCCAGCAGCTTTACCGGCTATAGCACAGATACGCAGTATTTT
CDR3: CASSFTGYSTDTQYF

J: TRBJ2-2
V: TRBV12-3/TRBV12-4
size: NA
D: NA
DNA: TGTGCCAGCAGTTACGTTAACACCGGGGAGCTGTTTTTT
CDR3: CASSYVNTGELFF

J: TRBJ2-1
V: TRBV5-1
size: once
D: TRBD1
DNA: TGCGCCAGCAGCCTGCAGGGACAGGGAGTCGGTGAGCAGTTCTTC
CDR3: CASSLQGQGVGEQFF

J: TRBJ2-7
V: TRBV12-3/TRBV12-4
size: NA
D: TRBD2
DNA: TGTGCCAGCAGTTTAGCGTATCGCGGGAGGATCTCCAACGAGCAGTACTTC
CDR3: CASSLAYRGRISNEQYF

J: TRBJ2-2
V: TRBV10-3
size: NA
D: TRBD1
DNA: TGTGCCATGGCACCCGGACAGGCACCCACCGGGGAGCTGTTTTTT
CDR3: CAMAPGQAPTGELFF

J: TRBJ2-1
V: TRBV6-2/TRBV6-3
size: NA
D: TRBD1
DNA: TGTGCCAGCAGTAGGGCAGGGGGCGCATATGAGCAGTTCTTC
CDR3: CASSRAGGAYEQFF

J: TRBJ2-3
V: TRBV28
size: NA
D: TRBD2
DNA: TGTGCCAGCTCGACTAGCGGGGGGCCCGATACGCAGTATTTT
CDR3: CASSTSGGPDTQYF

J: TRBJ2-1
V: TRBV6-6
size: NA
D: NA
DNA: TGTGCCAGCAGTTCCGACCTCGGGGCGAATGAGCAGTTCTTC
CDR3: CASSSDLGANEQFF

J: TRBJ1-5
V: TRBV6-6
size: NA
D: NA
DNA: TGTGCCAGCAGGGAGAGTAATCAGCCCCAGCATTTT
CDR3: CASRESNQPQHF

J: TRBJ1-5
V: TRBV6-6
size: NA
D: NA
DNA: TGTGCCAGCAGTTTTTTTCGTTCAGGGTTCAATCAGCCCCAGCATTTT
CDR3: CASSFFRSGFNQPQHF

J: TRBJ1-6
V: TRBV5-4
size: few
D: NA
DNA: TGTGCCAGCAGCGTAGACGCATACTCCTATAATTCACCCCTCCACTTT
CDR3: CASSVDAYSYNSPLHF

J: TRBJ2-2
V: TRBV7-2
size: many
D: NA
DNA: TGTGCCAGCAGCTTAAGCGCCTACACCGGGGAGCTGTTTTTT
CDR3: CASSLSAYTGELFF

J: TRBJ1-1
V: TRBV7-6
size: NA
D: NA
DNA: TGTGCCACCGGAGGCGGGCCGGGCGCGCGGCCTGAAGCTTTCTTT
CDR3: CATGGGPGARPEAFF

J: TRBJ2-1
V: TRBV7-9
size: NA
D: NA
DNA: TGTGCCAGCAGCTTAGGGTGGACCAGGGTCCTCTTC
CDR3: CASSLGWTRVLF

J: TRBJ2-5
V: TRBV10-3
size: few
D: NA
DNA: TGTGCCAGCCGAGGGGGGGGCGCGAGTAAAAGCCAAGAGACCCAGTACTTC
CDR3: CASRGGGASKSQETQYF

J: TRBJ2-1
V: TRBV7-9
size: NA
D: NA
DNA: TGTGCCAGCAGCCAGGCGACAGGGCAGTTCTTC
CDR3: CASSQATGQFF

J: TRBJ2-1
V: TRBV12-3/TRBV12-4
size: few
D: TRBD2
DNA: TGTGCCAGCAGTATAGCGGGGGGGCCTAGCAATGAGCAGTTCTTC
CDR3: CASSIAGGPSNEQFF

J: TRBJ2-3
V: TRBV7-2
size: few
D: NA
DNA: TGTGCCAGCAGCTCCAACCCACTAGAGGTCGTCCCAGATACGCAGTATTTT
CDR3: CASSSNPLEVVPDTQYF

J: TRBJ2-5
V: TRBV7-2
size: NA
D: TRBD2
DNA: TGTGCCAGCAGCCCAGGGACTAGCGGGGGGGCTCGGGAAGAGACCCAGTACTTC
CDR3: CASSPGTSGGAREETQYF

J: TRBJ2-7
V: TRBV11-2
size: few
D: TRBD2
DNA: TGTGCCAGCAACCTAGGCGGGAGTTTATACGAGCAGTACTTC
CDR3: CASNLGGSLYEQYF

J: TRBJ1-2
V: TRBV11-2
size: NA
D: NA
DNA: TGTGCCAGCAGTGGATGGGGTTACTATGGCTACACCTTC
CDR3: CASSGWGYYGYTF

J: TRBJ2-1
V: TRBV20-1
size: NA
D: NA
DNA: TGCAGTGCTAGAGAAGGTGGAGCCGGCAATGAGCAGTTCTTC
CDR3: CSAREGGAGNEQFF

J: TRBJ1-2
V: TRBV7-9
size: few
D: NA
DNA: TGTGCCAGCGTCGTTGCGGAAGGCTACACCTTC
CDR3: CASVVAEGYTF

J: TRBJ2-5
V: TRBV18
size: NA
D: NA
DNA: TGTGCCAGCTCACCACAAGGGTCAGAGACCCAGTACTTC
CDR3: CASSPQGSETQYF

J: TRBJ2-1
V: TRBV7-6
size: few
D: NA
DNA: TGTGCCAGCAGCTTAGGTCAGGGTTGGGGTGAGCAGTTCTTC
CDR3: CASSLGQGWGEQFF

J: TRBJ2-7
V: TRBV6-1
size: NA
D: NA
DNA: TGTGCCAGCAGCGTCGGGACAACTTTCGAGCAGTACTTC
CDR3: CASSVGTTFEQYF

J: TRBJ1-6
V: TRBV7-8
size: NA
D: TRBD1
DNA: TGTGCCAGCAGCACCCCCGGGACAGGGGGTAATTCACCCCTCCACTTT
CDR3: CASSTPGTGGNSPLHF

J: TRBJ1-1
V: TRBV20-1
size: NA
D: NA
DNA: TGCAGTGCTAGAGGGGACACTGAAGCTTTCTTT
CDR3: CSARGDTEAFF

J: TRBJ2-2
V: TRBV6-2/TRBV6-3
size: NA
D: NA
DNA: TGTGCCAGCACCCGGAGCGGACCGACCGGGGAGCTGTTTTTT
CDR3: CASTRSGPTGELFF

J: TRBJ1-5
V: TRBV6-8
size: NA
D: TRBD1
DNA: TGTGCCAGCAGTACCCGACAGGGTGATCAGCCCCAGCATTTT
CDR3: CASSTRQGDQPQHF

J: TRBJ2-1
V: TRBV5-1
size: NA
D: NA
DNA: TGCGCCAGCAGCTTGGGATTTACATGGGGCTACAATGAGCAGTTCTTC
CDR3: CASSLGFTWGYNEQFF

J: TRBJ1-5
V: TRBV7-2
size: NA
D: NA
DNA: TGTGCCAGCAGCCCGTACGCCGATCAGCCCCAGCATTTT
CDR3: CASSPYADQPQHF

J: TRBJ1-2
V: TRBV4-1
size: NA
D: NA
DNA: TGCGCCAGCAGCCAAGCTTCCAGGGGCGGCTATGGCTACACCTTC
CDR3: CASSQASRGGYGYTF

J: TRBJ2-2
V: TRBV7-2
size: few
D: TRBD2
DNA: TGTGCCAGCGGTAGCGGGATAAACACCGGGGAGCTGTTTTTT
CDR3: CASGSGINTGELFF

J: TRBJ2-1
V: TRBV7-9
size: few
D: NA
DNA: TGTGCCAGCAGCCCGCTGGGAGACAATGAGCAGTTCTTC
CDR3: CASSPLGDNEQFF

J: TRBJ2-5
V: TRBV9
size: NA
D: NA
DNA: TGTGCCAGCAGCGTAGACCCCACCCCTACTGGGTTGGAGACCCAGTACTTC
CDR3: CASSVDPTPTGLETQYF

J: TRBJ1-4
V: TRBV27
size: few
D: TRBD1
DNA: TGTGCCAGCAGTCCTAGGGACAGGGGGCTCGGAAAACTGTTTTTT
CDR3: CASSPRDRGLGKLFF

J: TRBJ2-7
V: TRBV10-3
size: NA
D: NA
DNA: TGTGCCATCAGTGAGTCGGGGGGGGCCCTGTCCTACGAGCAGTACTTC
CDR3: CAISESGGALSYEQYF